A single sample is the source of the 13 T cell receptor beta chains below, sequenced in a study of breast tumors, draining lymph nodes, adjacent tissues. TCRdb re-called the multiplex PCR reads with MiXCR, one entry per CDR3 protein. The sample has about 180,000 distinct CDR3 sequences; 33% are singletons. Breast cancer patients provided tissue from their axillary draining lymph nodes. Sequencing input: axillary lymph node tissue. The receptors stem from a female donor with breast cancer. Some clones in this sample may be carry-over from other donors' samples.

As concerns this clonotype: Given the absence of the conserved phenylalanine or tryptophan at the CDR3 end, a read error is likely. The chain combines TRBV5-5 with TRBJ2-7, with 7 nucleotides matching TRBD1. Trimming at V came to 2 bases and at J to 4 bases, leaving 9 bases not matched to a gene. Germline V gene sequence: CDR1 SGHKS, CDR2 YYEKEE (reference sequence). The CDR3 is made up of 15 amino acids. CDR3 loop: CASSLGQARPYEQYL. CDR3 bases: TGTGCCAGCAGCTTAGGACAGGCGAGGCCATACGAGCAGTACCTC.

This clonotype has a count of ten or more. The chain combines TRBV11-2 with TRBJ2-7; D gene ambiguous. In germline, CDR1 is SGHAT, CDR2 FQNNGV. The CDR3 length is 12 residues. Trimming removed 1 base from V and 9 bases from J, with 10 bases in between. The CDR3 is CASSLGAAGQYF. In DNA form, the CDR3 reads TGTGCCAGCAGCTTAGGGGCCGCCGGGCAGTACTTC.

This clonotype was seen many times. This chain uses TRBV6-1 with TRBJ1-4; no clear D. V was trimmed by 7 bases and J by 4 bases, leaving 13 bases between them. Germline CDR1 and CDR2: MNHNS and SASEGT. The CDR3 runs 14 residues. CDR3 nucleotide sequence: TGTGCCAGCACCGAAGGCAGTAATAATGAAAAACTGTTTTTT. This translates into CASTEGSNNEKLFF.

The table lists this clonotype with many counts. The CDR3 region has the DNA TGTGCCAGCAGTTTAAGGACCCGAAGCTCCTACAATGAGCAGTTCTTC. It codes for CASSLRTRSSYNEQFF. The gene calls are TRBV27 and TRBJ2-1, with unresolved D. Germline-derived CDR1 and CDR2 are MNHEY and SMNVEV (reference sequence). The CDR3 is made up of 16 amino acids. Trimming took 2 bases from V and 0 from J, leaving 11 bases between them.

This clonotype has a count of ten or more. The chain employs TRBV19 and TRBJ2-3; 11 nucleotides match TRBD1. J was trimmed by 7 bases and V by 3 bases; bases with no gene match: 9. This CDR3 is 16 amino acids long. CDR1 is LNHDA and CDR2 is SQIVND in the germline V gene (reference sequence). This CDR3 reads CASSMGDRGGGHTQYF. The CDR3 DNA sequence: TGTGCCAGTAGTATGGGGGACAGGGGGGGAGGACATACGCAGTATTTT.

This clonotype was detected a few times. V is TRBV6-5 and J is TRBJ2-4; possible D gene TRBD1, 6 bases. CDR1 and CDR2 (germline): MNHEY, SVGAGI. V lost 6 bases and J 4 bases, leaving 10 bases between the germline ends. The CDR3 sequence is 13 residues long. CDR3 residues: CASSPTGKNIQYF. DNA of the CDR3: TGTGCCAGCAGCCCGACAGGAAAAAACATTCAGTACTTC.

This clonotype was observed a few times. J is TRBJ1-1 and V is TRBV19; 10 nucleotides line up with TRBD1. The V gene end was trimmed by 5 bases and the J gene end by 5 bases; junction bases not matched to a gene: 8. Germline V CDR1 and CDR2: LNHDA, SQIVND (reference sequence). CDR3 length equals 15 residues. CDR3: CASSLGQGVRTEAFF. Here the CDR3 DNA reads TGTGCCAGTAGTCTAGGACAGGGGGTGAGGACTGAAGCTTTCTTT. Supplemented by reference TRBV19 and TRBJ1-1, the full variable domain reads DGGITQSPKYLFRKEGQNVTLSCEQNLNHDAMYWYRQDPGQGLRLIYYSQIVNDFQKGDIAEGYSVSREKKESFPLTVTSAQKNPTAFYLCASSLGQGVRTEAFFGQGTRLTVV.

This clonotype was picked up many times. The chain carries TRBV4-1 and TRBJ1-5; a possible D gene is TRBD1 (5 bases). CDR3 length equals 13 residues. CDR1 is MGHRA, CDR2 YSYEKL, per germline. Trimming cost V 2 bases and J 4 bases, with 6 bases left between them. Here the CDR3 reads CASSQQGNQPQHF. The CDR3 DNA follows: TGCGCCAGCAGCCAACAGGGTAATCAGCCCCAGCATTTT.

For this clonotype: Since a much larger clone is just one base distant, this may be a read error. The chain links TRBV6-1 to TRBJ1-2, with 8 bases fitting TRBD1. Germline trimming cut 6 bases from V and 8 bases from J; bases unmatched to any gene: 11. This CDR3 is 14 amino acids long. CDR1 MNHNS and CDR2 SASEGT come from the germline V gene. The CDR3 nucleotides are TGTGCCAGCAGACGGACCGGGACAGGTAACGGCTACACCTTC. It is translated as CASRRTGTGNGYTF.

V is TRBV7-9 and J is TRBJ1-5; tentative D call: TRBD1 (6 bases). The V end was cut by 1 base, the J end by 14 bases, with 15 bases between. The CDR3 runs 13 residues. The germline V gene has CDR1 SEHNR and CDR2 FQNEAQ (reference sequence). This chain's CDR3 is CASSLVSGGDEHF. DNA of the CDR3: TGTGCCAGCAGCTTAGTAAGCGGGGGCGACGAGCATTTT.

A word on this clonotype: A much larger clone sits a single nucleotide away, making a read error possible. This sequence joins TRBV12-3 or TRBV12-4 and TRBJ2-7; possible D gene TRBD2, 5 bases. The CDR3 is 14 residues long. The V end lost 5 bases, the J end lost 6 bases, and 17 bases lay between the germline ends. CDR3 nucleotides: TGTGCCAGCAGTGACGCAGGACTTAGCGTCGAGCAGTACTTC. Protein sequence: CASSDAGLSVEQYF.

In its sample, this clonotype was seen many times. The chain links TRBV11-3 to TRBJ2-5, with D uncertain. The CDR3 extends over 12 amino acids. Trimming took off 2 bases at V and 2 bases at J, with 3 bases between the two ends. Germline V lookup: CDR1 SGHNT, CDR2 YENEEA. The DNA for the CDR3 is TGTGCCAGCAGCTTAAATCAAGAGACCCAGTACTTC. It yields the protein CASSLNQETQYF.

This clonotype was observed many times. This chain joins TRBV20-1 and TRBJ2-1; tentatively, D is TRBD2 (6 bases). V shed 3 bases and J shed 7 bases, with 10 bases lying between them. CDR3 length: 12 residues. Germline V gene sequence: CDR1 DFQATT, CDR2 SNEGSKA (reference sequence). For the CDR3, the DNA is TGCAGTGCTAGTGCCGGGGGTAATGAGCAGTTCTTC. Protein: CSASAGGNEQFF.